A single sample is the source of the 2 T cell receptor beta chains below, sequenced in a study of blood T cells in healthy people across ages. Sample-barcoded 5' priming and a J-beta primer mix drove a second PCR of about 6 to 11 cycles. Using its own MiXCR run on the 5' RACE reads, TCRdb lists one record per CDR3 protein. The sample consists of more than 500,000 distinct CDR3 sequences, 25% to 30% of them appearing once. The sample consisted of blood. The receptors come from a woman aged 70-85 years in good health.

The chain carries TRBV6-2 or TRBV6-3 and TRBJ1-3, with 9 bases lining up with TRBD1. J lost 2 bases, V lost 6 bases, and 5 bases had no gene match. The CDR3 has 15 residues. CDR1 is MNHEY, CDR2 SVGEGT, per germline. As DNA, the CDR3 is TGTGCCAGCAGAAACAGGGGGCGTCCTGGAAACACCATATATTTT. Translation: CASRNRGRPGNTIYF.

The chain links TRBV29-1 to TRBJ2-5; possibly TRBD1 for D (6 bases). The CDR3 is made up of 14 amino acids. Germline V CDR1 and CDR2: SQVTM, ANQGSEA. V lost 2 bases and J 1 base, leaving 11 bases between the germline ends. CDR3 sequence (DNA): TGCAGCGTTGAATCTTACAGGGCCCAAGAGACCCAGTACTTC. The encoded protein is CSVESYRAQETQYF.